The TCR beta chain described here comes from a study of T cells in Graves' hyperthyroidism and ophthalmopathy. Points from the study as a whole: Most thyroid-expanded clonotypes above 0.001 were also found in blood.

The authors deemed Graves' hyperthyroidism stable absent ophthalmopathy progression within 18 months. PBMCs were sourced from around 10 ml fresh peripheral blood. Authors of the study amplified TCR beta CDR3 regions from RNA transcripts. HTBI primers were employed in a first-round RT-PCR of the TCR CDR3. In TCRdb, the multiplex PCR reads were re-called with MiXCR into one record per CDR3 protein. The sample holds 700,000 to 950,000 distinct CDR3 sequences, 30% to 40% seen once. There are 15 residues in the CDR3. Germline lookup yields CDR1 LNHDA and CDR2 SQIVND (reference sequence). V gave up 5 bases and J gave up 2 bases; unmatched junction bases: 8. Points on this clonotype: Antigen unknown.

The receptor was isolated from a woman in her thirties or forties with Graves' hyperthyroidism. V is TRBV19 and J is TRBJ2-7, with TRBD1 matching over 8 bases. The sequenced material came from blood. CDR3 DNA: TGTGCCAGTAGTTTCGGACAGGGACCTACCTACGAGCAGTACTTC. It encodes CASSFGQGPTYEQYF.